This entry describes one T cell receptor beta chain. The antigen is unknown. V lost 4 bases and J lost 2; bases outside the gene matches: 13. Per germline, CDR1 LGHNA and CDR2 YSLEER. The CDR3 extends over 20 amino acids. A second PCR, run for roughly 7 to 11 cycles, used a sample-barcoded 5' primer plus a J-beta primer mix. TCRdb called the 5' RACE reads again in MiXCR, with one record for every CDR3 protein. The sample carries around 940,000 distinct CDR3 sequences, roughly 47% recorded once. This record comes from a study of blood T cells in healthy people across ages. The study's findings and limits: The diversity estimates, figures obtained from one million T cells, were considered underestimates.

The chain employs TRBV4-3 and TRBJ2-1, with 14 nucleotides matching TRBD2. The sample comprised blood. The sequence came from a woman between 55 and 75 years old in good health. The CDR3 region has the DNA TGCGCCAGCAGCCCATGGACCGGGACTAGCGGGAGTAGGGCCTACAATGAGCAGTTCTTC. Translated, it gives CASSPWTGTSGSRAYNEQFF.